This entry is about one T cell receptor (beta chain). The treatment: approximately 18 received Ad26.COV2.S at low or high dose, single or two shots; about 5 received placebo; per-sample allocation not given. Sampling was done on day 63 after the first vaccine or placebo injection. This specimen comes from a study of Ad26.COV2.S vaccination and SARS-CoV-2 variants. Assay: immunoSEQ multiplex PCR; the TCRdb copy retains only in-frame clones and omits some. The sample lists around 300,000 clones, approximately 87% occurring once. This CDR3 spans 15 amino acids. Between the trimmed V and J ends, which lost 7 bases and 3 bases, there was a span of 17 bases. Germline V gives CDR1 SNHLY, CDR2 FYNNEI.

The V call is TRBV2, the J call TRBJ2-3, with a tentative D call TRBD2 (7 bases). This TCR was sampled from a person between 18 and 65 years old who received the Ad26.COV2.S COVID-19 vaccine or a placebo. The sequenced sample was peripheral blood, obtained in a trial of Ad26.COV2.S vaccine versus placebo. CDR3 amino acids: CASKLGGGQTDTQYF. CDR3 coding DNA: TGTGCCAGCAAACTGGGGGGGGGCCAAACAGATACGCAGTATTTT.